This T cell receptor beta chain emerged from a study of T cell repertoires in cytomegalovirus infection. Study-wide background: An indication of both CMV infection and matching HLA type came from public TCR beta signatures.

Using its own MiXCR run on the reads, TCRdb lists one record per CDR3 protein. Among 250,000 to 300,000 distinct CDR3 sequences, roughly 9.1% were seen once, and the ten largest hold roughly 16%. Sequenced material: PBMCs. This TCR was recovered from a human donor in good health (CMV status not recorded). Some clones in this sample may be carry-over from other donors' samples.

The CDR3 sequence: CSAPQSGANVLTF. The CDR3 DNA reads TGCAGTGCTCCACAATCTGGGGCCAACGTCCTGACTTTC. The gene calls are TRBV20-1 and TRBJ2-6, with D uncertain. CDR1 is DFQATT, CDR2 SNEGSKA, per germline (reference sequence). V was cut by 5 bases and J by 1 base, with 6 bases left in between. The CDR3 runs 13 residues.